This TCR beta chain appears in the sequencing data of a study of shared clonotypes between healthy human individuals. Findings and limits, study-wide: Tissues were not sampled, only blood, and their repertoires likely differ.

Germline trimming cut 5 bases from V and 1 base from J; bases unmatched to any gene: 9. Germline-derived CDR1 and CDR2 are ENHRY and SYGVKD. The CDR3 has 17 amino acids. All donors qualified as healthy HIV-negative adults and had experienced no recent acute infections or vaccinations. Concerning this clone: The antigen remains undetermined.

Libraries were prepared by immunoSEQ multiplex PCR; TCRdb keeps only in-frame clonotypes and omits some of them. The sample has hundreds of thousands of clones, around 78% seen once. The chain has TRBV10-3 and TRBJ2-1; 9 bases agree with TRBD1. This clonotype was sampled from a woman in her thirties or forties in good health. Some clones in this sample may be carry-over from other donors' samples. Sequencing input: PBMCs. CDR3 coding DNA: TGTGCCATCAGTCCCGGGACAGGGCGGGAGTCCTACAATGAGCAGTTCTTC. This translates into CAISPGTGRESYNEQFF.